The next 3 T cell receptor beta chains were all read from a single sample in a study of Graves' ophthalmopathy and Graves' hyperthyroidism listed by TCRdb under 2018. Sequencing took place on an Illumina HiSeq 2000. TCR beta CDR3 regions were amplified from RNA transcripts for repertoire sequencing. The first round was an RT-PCR using HTBI primers with the Qiagen OneStep RT-PCR kit, and this first round was followed by a second-round multiplex PCR, then size selection and purification. TCRdb redid the processing of the public reads, applying fastp at Q25 and MiXCR, and retained in-frame beta chains. Every CDR3 protein is listed once, alongside the most common genes and DNA of its rows. The sample profile shows hundreds of thousands of distinct CDR3 sequences; around 40% of them were found once. The top ten hold about 40% of the sample. Sequencing was done on a sample of peripheral blood. These receptor sequences come from an adult man with Graves' ophthalmopathy.

This clonotype was counted between two and nine times. The chain carries TRBV19 and TRBJ1-1; no definite D call. Germline CDR1 LNHDA, CDR2 SQIVND (reference sequence). V was cut by 6 bases and J by 6 bases, with 17 bases left in between. This CDR3 is built from 14 residues. The CDR3 DNA reads as TGTGCCAGTAGGTCGGCTCCCTTAATGGCTGAAGCTTTCTTT. It yields the protein CASRSAPLMAEAFF.

In this sample, this clonotype turned up many times. The chain employs TRBV7-3 and TRBJ2-7; no reliable D call. Between the trimmed V and J ends, which lost 7 bases and 3 bases, there was a span of 16 bases. This CDR3 region has 14 residues. The germline gives CDR1 SGHTA, CDR2 FQGTGA. The CDR3, as DNA: TGTGCCAGCACCGCCGCAACTACGGACTACGAGCAGTACTTC. Translated, it gives CASTAATTDYEQYF.

The genes are TRBV6-1 and TRBJ2-5, with D possibly matching TRBD1 (6 bases). Germline CDR1 MNHNS, CDR2 SASEGT. This CDR3 is built from 14 residues. The V end lost 5 bases, the J end lost 4 bases, and 14 bases lay between the germline ends. The CDR3 DNA sequence: TGTGCCAGCAGTCCTCGAGTGGGGGCAGAGACCCAGTACTTC. This sequence encodes CASSPRVGAETQYF.